The next 11 T cell receptor beta chains were all read from a single sample in a study of T cell clonality in common variable immunodeficiency. The study's findings and limits: Common variable immunodeficiency TCR beta sequences reportedly had fewer deletions and N-nucleotide insertions.

Sequenced by immunoSEQ multiplex PCR; TCRdb stores in-frame clones only, minus some. The table lists about 34,000 clones, with no singletons. For these TCRs, the target antigens are not known. The specimen was peripheral blood mononuclear cells. The receptor set was obtained from a human donor with common variable immunodeficiency.

This clone was seen many times. The read terminates 3 residues before the CDR3 end, so the remaining end is supplied by the germline J gene. The V and J genes are TRBV20-1 and TRBJ2-6; no clear D. Trimming took 3 bases from V and 0 from J, leaving 12 bases between them. This CDR3 has 16 residues. Germline CDR1 and CDR2: DFQATT and SNEGSKA (reference sequence). CDR3: CSASFQATSGANVLTF. The part of the CDR3 DNA that was read is TGCAGTGCTAGCTTCCAGGCCACCTCTGGGGCCAACGTC.

This clone was recorded many times. The CDR3 goes on 3 residues after the read ends, and that part is filled in from the germline J gene. The chain couples TRBV19 to TRBJ1-1; 7 bases fit TRBD1. The germline V gene has CDR1 LNHDA and CDR2 SQIVND (reference sequence). The length of the CDR3 is 15 residues. After removal of 1 base from V and 6 bases from J, the junction contained 8 bases not matched to a gene. The sequenced CDR3 bases are TGTGCCAGTAGTATAGTGCACCACGGGACAGCTGAA. Translation: CASSIVHHGTAE. The full CDR3 reads CASSIVHHGTAEAFF.

Notes on this clone: The CDR3 end falls 3 residues outside the read, so it is completed with the germline J gene. J is TRBJ2-7 and V is TRBV19, with 7 bases matching TRBD2. Trimming cost V 6 bases and J 2 bases; bases outside gene matches: 4. The CDR3 is 13 residues long. Germline CDR1 LNHDA, CDR2 SQIVND (reference sequence). The part of the CDR3 DNA that was read is TGTGCCAGTAGAGCGGGAAATACCTACGAG. This sequence encodes CASRAGNTYE. The full-length CDR3 reads as CASRAGNTYEQYF.

A remark on this clone: Sequencing ends 3 residues short of the CDR3 end; the germline J gene provides the rest. The chain recombines TRBV7-9 with TRBJ2-1; D possibly corresponds to TRBD2 (5 bases). The germline V gene encodes CDR1 SEHNR and CDR2 FQNEAQ (reference sequence). With 4 bases removed from V and 4 bases from J, the gap between germline ends came to 14 bases. This CDR3 is built from 15 residues. The CDR3 DNA, read in part, is TGTGCCAGCAGCTCCGGGGTGGCGGTATACAATGAG. Encoded protein: CASSSGVAVYNE. The whole CDR3 sequence is CASSSGVAVYNEQFF.

This clone was observed a handful of times. The read stops 3 residues short of the end of the CDR3; the missing end is completed from the germline J gene. The J gene is TRBJ2-1, the V gene TRBV29-1; 15 bases match TRBD2. There are 18 residues in the CDR3. Germline loops: CDR1 SQVTM, CDR2 ANQGSEA. V lost 6 bases and J lost 0; bases outside the gene matches: 9. CDR3 DNA, as far as it was read: TGCAGCGTCGATCCGGGACTAGCGGGAGGAAGCTCCTACAATGAG. Its translation: CSVDPGLAGGSSYNE. The CDR3 in full is CSVDPGLAGGSSYNEQFF.

Ten or more counts support this clone. The CDR3 is cut off 3 residues early in the read; its end comes from the germline J gene. This chain connects TRBV13 to TRBJ2-7, with 10 positions matching TRBD1. The CDR3 spans 15 residues. V lost 4 bases, J lost 0 bases, and 3 bases stayed unmatched. Germline CDR1 and CDR2: PRHDT and FYEKMQ (reference sequence). The CDR3 DNA, read in part, is TGTGCCAGCAGCTCTCGGACAGGGGGCTCCTACGAG. Translated, it gives CASSSRTGGSYE. The full-length CDR3 reads as CASSSRTGGSYEQYF.

This clone turned up a few times. Sequencing ends 3 residues short of the CDR3 end; the germline J gene provides the rest. The chain links TRBV19 to TRBJ2-3, with 11 bases aligning to TRBD2. The CDR3 is made up of 15 amino acids. Trimming at V came to 5 bases and at J to 2 bases, leaving 3 bases not matched to a gene. Per the germline V gene, CDR1 is LNHDA and CDR2 is SQIVND (reference sequence). CDR3 protein: CASSAGLAVTDTQYF. The covered CDR3 bases are TGTGCCAGTAGTGCGGGACTAGCGGTCACAGATACG.

This clone was observed many times. The read halts 3 residues ahead of the CDR3 end, with the missing end drawn from the germline J gene. This chain joins TRBV20-1 and TRBJ1-2, with a possible D match to TRBD1 (5 bases). V lost 4 bases to trimming and J lost 7 bases, with 13 bases between them. Germline V CDR1 and CDR2: DFQATT, SNEGSKA (reference sequence). CDR3 size: 12 residues. The sequenced part of the CDR3 DNA is TGCAGTGCTATTAGAGGGGCGAGTGGC. Protein sequence: CSAIRGASG. The CDR3, in full, reads CSAIRGASGYTF.

This clone was counted at least ten times. Read data end 3 residues before the CDR3 end; the end is taken from the germline J gene. The V and J genes are TRBV4-2 and TRBJ2-1; 8 bases fit TRBD2. Germline loops: CDR1 LGHNA, CDR2 YNFKEQ. V lost 0 bases and J lost 5; bases outside the gene matches: 3. The CDR3 sequence is 15 residues long. The sequenced CDR3 bases are TGTGCCAGCAGCCAAGATCGGGGACTAGACAATGAG. Translation: CASSQDRGLDNE. The complete CDR3 protein is CASSQDRGLDNEQFF.

To note about this clone: The read ends 3 residues shy of where the CDR3 ends; the end is completed using the germline J gene. The V and J genes are TRBV5-1 and TRBJ2-3; 8 positions match TRBD2. From germline, CDR1 is SGHRS and CDR2 YFSETQ. The CDR3 totals 16 residues. V was pared by 0 bases and J by 6 bases, with 9 bases of the junction left unmatched. The sequenced part of the CDR3 DNA is TGCGCCAGCAGCTTGGGGGGAGCGGGGGAAGAGGATACG. Encoded protein: CASSLGGAGEEDT. The whole CDR3 region reads CASSLGGAGEEDTQYF.

This clone was seen at least ten times. Sequencing ends 3 residues short of the CDR3 end; the germline J gene provides the rest. This chain uses TRBV19 with TRBJ2-5; weak D call: TRBD2 (5 bases). V was clipped by 1 base and J by 6 bases, with 21 bases between them. Germline V gene lookup returns CDR1 LNHDA and CDR2 SQIVND (reference sequence). CDR3 length: 17 residues. CDR3 DNA, as far as it was read: TGTGCCAGTAGTATAGTTGGTGCGGGCAGTGGTATAAAGACC. This translates into CASSIVGAGSGIKT. The CDR3 in its entirety is CASSIVGAGSGIKTQYF.